This TCR beta chain comes out of a study of OX40 agonist ivuxolimab in advanced cancers. Study as a whole: The patients received ivuxolimab by intravenous route every 2 weeks at 0.01 to 10 mg/kg. General study findings and limits: Low normalized T-cell clonal expansion was additionally recorded for some nonresponders. Partial responders at 0.1-3.0 mg/kg showed near-lowest clonal expansion.

The assay was immunoSEQ multiplex PCR, and TCRdb's table has in-frame clones only and misses some. The sample lists roughly 6,700 clones, about 71% occurring once. Comment on this clone: The antigen is undetermined.

V was shortened by 1 base and J by 5 bases, with 7 bases between the two germline ends. The CDR3 loop spans 13 amino acids. Germline V CDR1 and CDR2: SGHTA, FQGTGA. The source is an adult with an advanced solid tumor such as melanoma, head and neck, liver or kidney cancer. Sequenced material: CD4+ or CD8+ T cells sorted from blood, taken in a trial of the OX40 agonist ivuxolimab. The V gene is TRBV7-3, the J gene TRBJ2-3; D may correspond to TRBD1 or TRBD2 (5 bases each). Here the CDR3 DNA reads TGTGCCAGCAGCTTAATTGGGGGAGATACGCAGTATTTT. Its translation: CASSLIGGDTQYF.